The clone carrying this T cell receptor beta chain appeared a few times. The record originates from a study of cytomegalovirus exposure and HLA in healthy donors. The CDR3 runs 15 residues. V shed 0 bases and J 10 bases; nucleotides not matched to a gene: 9. Germline V gene sequence: CDR1 SGHNT, CDR2 YYREEE (reference sequence). PCR amplification relied on 60 Vbeta primers (plus 13 Jbeta primers). The repertoire was sequenced with immunoSEQ multiplex PCR; TCRdb's copy has only in-frame clones and lacks some. The data show over 150,000 clones, around 68% seen once. The rearrangement links TRBV5-4 to TRBJ2-1, with 8 positions matching TRBD2. Sequenced: PBMCs. The source is a woman aged 35 to 49 in good health and CMV-seropositive. CDR3 amino acids: CASSLGLAPSSEQFF. The CDR3 coding sequence is TGTGCCAGCAGCTTGGGACTAGCGCCCTCTTCGGAGCAGTTCTTC.